This TCR beta chain was captured by sequencing in a study (dated by TCRdb to about 2016). The library was produced with RT-PCR. The sample was run on an Illumina MiSeq. Clones were called with MiXCR by TCRdb after fastp trimmed the public reads at Q25, and only in-frame beta chains were retained. Each CDR3 protein gets just one entry, which takes the most common genes and DNA from the rows behind it. The sample table contains under 8,000 distinct CDR3 sequences; only one count was recorded for approximately 90% of them. The biggest ten clones account for 8.3% of the sample. Comment on this clonotype: What this receptor recognizes is not known. Qualities for individual bases were not recorded, and no much larger clone is one base off. Since it is a stray read in a library aimed at alpha chains, this beta chain has a size that is not meaningful.

V loses 0 bases of germline sequence and J loses 2 bases, and the interval between the two ends is 13 bases. Including the terminal cysteine and phenylalanine, the CDR3 comprises 16 residues. Only the CDR3 region is kept as DNA, spanning 48 bases read in frame from base 1. The germline V gene specifies SGHTA as CDR1 and FQGNSA as CDR2. This receptor chain uses TRBV7-2 and TRBJ1-2, and the D gene may be TRBD1, 6 bases matching. The sample was memory CD4+ T cells from blood. The sequence came from a female donor in good health, serving as a healthy control. Here is the DNA: TGTGCCAGCAGCTTAGCGATGTCAGGGGCGAACTATGGCTACACCTTC. This yields the protein CASSLAMSGANYGYTF.